These 3 T cell receptor beta chains came from one sample sequenced in a study of blood T cell repertoires in COVID-19. The data were produced by immunoSEQ multiplex PCR, yet TCRdb's version contains in-frame clones alone and is incomplete. The sample consists of some 130,000 clones, 80% to 90% of them appearing once. Sequencing was carried out using peripheral blood. Receptors were obtained from a man aged 55 to 70 with COVID-19, enrolled during active disease.

In DNA, the CDR3 is TGTGCCAGCCGGGACAGGGGGCTCGGGGAGCTGTTTTTT. Amino acids: CASRDRGLGELFF. The J gene is TRBJ2-2, the V gene TRBV2; 12 positions match TRBD1. J gave up 7 bases and V 8 bases, and 2 bases lay outside the gene matches. Germline V CDR1 and CDR2: SNHLY, FYNNEI. This CDR3 spans 13 amino acids.

The genes are TRBV16 and TRBJ2-1; no definite D call. V was shortened by 0 bases and J by 7 bases, with 7 bases between the two germline ends. The CDR3 extends over 13 amino acids. In germline, CDR1 is KGHSY, CDR2 FQNENV. The CDR3 loop reads CASSQSPGNEQFF. The CDR3 region has the DNA TGTGCCAGCAGCCAATCTCCCGGGAATGAGCAGTTCTTC.

The gene calls are TRBV20-1 and TRBJ2-3, with 9 bases lining up with TRBD1. The CDR3 extends over 15 amino acids. Germline V gene lookup returns CDR1 DFQATT and CDR2 SNEGSKA (reference sequence). The junction had 4 bases not matched to a gene; V was cut back by 3 bases and J by 0 bases. The CDR3 sequence is CSASFGQGSTDTQYF. The CDR3 DNA is TGCAGTGCTAGTTTCGGACAGGGGAGCACAGATACGCAGTATTTT.